This T cell receptor (beta chain) was identified during a study of lymphopenia after photon versus proton radiotherapy. V lost 3 bases and J 6 bases, leaving 4 bases between the germline ends. The V gene's germline CDR1 is KGHSH and CDR2 LQKENI. CDR3 size: 11 residues. Assay used: immunoSEQ multiplex PCR; TCRdb lists only in-frame clones, some missing. In the table there are some 44,000 clones, about 85% of which are singletons. This sequence joins TRBV18 and TRBJ2-3; D is undetermined. Sequences were derived from peripheral blood, sampled from a patient treated with proton-based radiotherapy. The sequence came from an older woman with pancreatic cancer. CDR3 sequence (DNA): TGTGCCAGCTCACCGATGGATACGCAGTATTTT. It yields the protein CASSPMDTQYF.